Below, 26 T cell receptor beta chains from the same sample are listed, as sequenced in a study of blood T cell repertoires in COVID-19. Measured with immunoSEQ multiplex PCR; TCRdb has only the in-frame clones, and not every one. The sample includes 120,000 or so clones, roughly 74% of them seen just once. The source material was peripheral blood. These receptors were obtained from a man in his 60s with acute or convalescent COVID-19.

The rearrangement joins TRBV18 to TRBJ1-1; a possible D gene is TRBD1 (5 bases). The CDR3 spans 15 residues. Germline-derived CDR1 and CDR2 are KGHSH and LQKENI. With 5 bases removed from V and 4 bases from J, the gap between germline ends came to 17 bases. The CDR3 nucleotides read TGTGCCAGCTCAGACCGGCAGGGAATATCCACTGAAGCTTTCTTT. The encoded protein is CASSDRQGISTEAFF.

The CDR3 DNA reads as TGTGCCAGCACAAGGACAGGGGGCTTCACCGGGGAGCTGTTTTTT. It is translated as CASTRTGGFTGELFF. The V gene is TRBV28, the J gene TRBJ2-2; the match to TRBD1 covers 11 bases. CDR3 size: 15 residues. Looked up from germline, CDR1 is MDHEN and CDR2 is SYDVKM. J was trimmed by 4 bases and V by 7 bases; bases with no gene match: 5.

The V gene is TRBV24-1, the J gene TRBJ2-6, with TRBD1 matching 9 bases. The CDR3 is 18 amino acids. Germline V gene data show CDR1 as KGHDR and CDR2 as SFDVKD. V trimming: 5 bases; J trimming: 2 bases; junction bases outside the gene matches: 9. CDR3 sequence reads: CATSGRDREVAGANVLTF. The CDR3 nucleotides are TGTGCCACCAGTGGCCGGGACAGGGAGGTGGCTGGGGCCAACGTCCTGACTTTC.

The chain combines TRBV4-1 with TRBJ1-5, with a tentative D call TRBD1 (5 bases). V was trimmed by 1 base and J by 4 bases, leaving 8 bases between them. This CDR3 contains 14 residues. Germline-derived CDR1 and CDR2 are MGHRA and YSYEKL. The CDR3 reads CASSQGRTNQPQHF. DNA for the CDR3: TGCGCCAGCAGCCAAGGACGGACAAATCAGCCCCAGCATTTT.

V and J are TRBV5-4 and TRBJ1-3; TRBD1 aligns across 7 bases. The CDR3 loop spans 17 amino acids. Germline V lookup: CDR1 SGHNT, CDR2 YYREEE (reference sequence). The V gene end was trimmed by 4 bases and the J gene end by 1 base; junction bases not matched to a gene: 11. The DNA of the CDR3 is TGTGCCAGCAGCCGACAGGGCGAGATTGATTCTGGAAACACCATATATTTT. This gives the protein CASSRQGEIDSGNTIYF.

This chain links TRBV4-1 with TRBJ1-2; TRBD1 might be the D (5 bases). Looked up from germline, CDR1 is MGHRA and CDR2 is YSYEKL. The CDR3 is 14 residues long. V lost 0 bases and J 6 bases, leaving 11 bases between the germline ends. Here the CDR3 DNA reads TGCGCCAGCAGCCAAGACAGGGCAAGAGATGGCTACACCTTC. This translates into CASSQDRARDGYTF.

There are a few counts of this clone. The V gene is TRBV11-2, the J gene TRBJ1-1, with 8 bases that match TRBD1. The CDR3 length is 16 residues. Trimming took 4 bases from V and 3 from J; bases not matched to a gene: 10. Germline assignment: CDR1 SGHAT and CDR2 FQNNGV. CDR3 bases: TGTGCCAGCAGCTCCAGGACAGGGCGGCGCGACACTGAAGCTTTCTTT. Encoded protein: CASSSRTGRRDTEAFF.

This clone came up a few times. This chain joins TRBV18 and TRBJ2-2; 8 bases are a match to TRBD1. The CDR3 runs to 15 residues. J was trimmed by 5 bases and V by 3 bases; bases with no gene match: 5. Germline CDR1 KGHSH, CDR2 LQKENI. This CDR3 reads CASSPQGALTGELFF. CDR3 sequence (DNA): TGTGCCAGCTCACCGCAGGGGGCGTTAACCGGGGAGCTGTTTTTT.

For the CDR3, the DNA is TGTGCCAGCAGCTCCGACAGCTTTCAGACCCAGTACTTC. Translated: CASSSDSFQTQYF. The J gene is TRBJ2-5, the V gene TRBV5-6; perhaps TRBD1 as D (5 bases). Germline V gene lookup returns CDR1 SGHDT and CDR2 YYEEEE. This CDR3 has 13 residues. The V and J ends lost 3 bases and 6 bases respectively, with 12 bases between them.

DNA of the CDR3: TGTGCCAGCAGTTTTAGCCTGGCCTACGAGCAGTACTTC. Translated, it gives CASSFSLAYEQYF. The chain is built from TRBV12-3 or TRBV12-4 and TRBJ2-7; D gene uncertain. The CDR3 is made up of 13 amino acids. The germline V and J ends were trimmed by 3 bases and 2 bases, with 8 bases remaining between them.

The count of this clone is one. The CDR3: CSASRARQGYGYTF. The DNA of the CDR3 is TGCAGTGCTAGTAGGGCCCGACAGGGCTATGGCTACACCTTC. The V gene is TRBV20-1, the J gene TRBJ1-2; 7 bases are shared with TRBD1. Germline trimming cut 3 bases from V and 4 bases from J; bases unmatched to any gene: 8. This CDR3 is built from 14 residues. CDR1 is DFQATT, CDR2 SNEGSKA, per germline (reference sequence).

The genes are TRBV10-2 and TRBJ2-1; TRBD2 matches 13 bases. The CDR3 totals 14 residues. Germline V gives CDR1 WSHSY, CDR2 SAAADI. The V gene end was trimmed by 6 bases and the J gene end by 7 bases; junction bases not matched to a gene: 3. The CDR3 loop is CASSLLAGGNEQFF. In DNA, the CDR3 is TGCGCCAGCAGCTTACTAGCGGGAGGGAATGAGCAGTTCTTC.

The gene calls are TRBV11-3 and TRBJ1-1; D perhaps matches TRBD1 (5 bases). This CDR3 has 14 residues. CDR1 is SGHNT, CDR2 YENEEA, per germline. V gave up 4 bases and J gave up 0 bases, with 9 bases separating them. The CDR3 loop is CASSSGRMNTEAFF. In nucleotides, the CDR3 is TGTGCCAGCAGCTCAGGGCGGATGAACACTGAAGCTTTCTTT.

This clone has a handful of counts. The chain carries TRBV6-5 and TRBJ1-2; 8 bases are shared with TRBD1. The junction had 4 bases not matched to a gene; V was cut back by 4 bases and J by 6 bases. There are 13 residues in the CDR3. Germline-derived CDR1 and CDR2 are MNHEY and SVGAGI. DNA of the CDR3: TGTGCCAGCAGTTCGCAGGGGGCGGATGGCTACACCTTC. Amino acids: CASSSQGADGYTF.

The chain recombines TRBV6-5 with TRBJ1-1; D remains ambiguous. This CDR3 has 15 amino acids. V gave up 2 bases and J gave up 0 bases, with 10 bases separating them. CDR1 is MNHEY and CDR2 is SVGAGI in the germline V gene. The CDR3 is CASSYGSTVNTEAFF. CDR3 DNA sequence: TGTGCCAGCAGTTACGGGAGTACAGTGAACACTGAAGCTTTCTTT.

The chain joins TRBV30 to TRBJ2-3, with D possibly matching TRBD2 (7 bases). V shed 2 bases and J shed 4 bases, with 13 bases lying between them. The CDR3 spans 14 residues. Germline-derived CDR1 and CDR2 are GTSNPN and SVGIG (reference sequence). The CDR3 coding sequence is TGTGCCTGGAGTTTGAGGGGGGGAGCAGATACGCAGTATTTT. It codes for CAWSLRGGADTQYF.

The gene calls are TRBV15 and TRBJ1-4; D is ambiguous. Trimming took 6 bases from V and 7 from J, leaving 12 bases between them. CDR1 is LNHNV and CDR2 is YYDKDF in the germline V gene (reference sequence). The CDR3 consists of 13 residues. CDR3 DNA: TGTGCCACCAGATGGGGAGGAGGTGAAAAACTGTTTTTT. Protein sequence: CATRWGGGEKLFF.

This clone was seen only a few times. V usage is TRBV6-2 or TRBV6-3 and J usage is TRBJ2-2; D is unclear. The CDR3 has 12 residues. V lost 6 bases, J lost 8 bases, and 10 bases lay in between. The germline gives CDR1 MNHEY, CDR2 SVGEGT. The CDR3 DNA reads TGTGCCAGCAGCCAAGAGCTAGGGGAGCTGTTTTTT. Its translation: CASSQELGELFF.

The chain recombines TRBV9 with TRBJ2-1; TRBD1 agrees at 9 bases. CDR3 length equals 15 residues. The V gene end was trimmed by 3 bases and the J gene end by 6 bases; junction bases not matched to a gene: 7. Germline CDR1 reads SGDLS; CDR2 reads YYNGEE. The CDR3 DNA reads TGTGCCAGCAGCGATTCACAGGGGGCGCCCAATGAGCAGTTCTTC. Amino acids: CASSDSQGAPNEQFF.

The rearrangement links TRBV18 to TRBJ1-1; D unresolved. The CDR3 loop spans 13 amino acids. Germline V gives CDR1 KGHSH, CDR2 LQKENI. The V end lost 6 bases, the J end lost 11 bases, and 19 bases lay between the germline ends. CDR3 nucleotide sequence: TGTGCCAGCTCGACGAGTGGGGAGGTCGGGGCTTTCTTT. This codes for CASSTSGEVGAFF.

The chain couples TRBV18 to TRBJ1-1, with D possibly being TRBD1 (5 bases). Per germline, CDR1 KGHSH and CDR2 LQKENI. The V and J ends lost 3 bases and 0 bases respectively, with 20 bases between them. The CDR3 spans 18 residues. CDR3 protein: CASSPIRDFKSMNTEAFF. Here the CDR3 DNA reads TGTGCCAGCTCACCTATCCGGGACTTCAAAAGTATGAACACTGAAGCTTTCTTT.

The chain combines TRBV6-5 with TRBJ2-3; a weak D match, TRBD1 (6 bases). This CDR3 is 15 amino acids long. CDR1 MNHEY and CDR2 SVGAGI come from the germline V gene. Deletions cut 6 bases from V and 0 bases from J, with 13 bases between. The CDR3 sequence: CASSLQGSSTDTQYF. In DNA form, the CDR3 reads TGTGCCAGCAGCTTACAGGGCTCTAGCACAGATACGCAGTATTTT.

This clone was detected only a few times. This rearrangement joins TRBV27 to TRBJ1-2; D is possibly TRBD1 (5 bases). Trimming took 5 bases from V and 6 from J, leaving 13 bases between them. Germline V gene sequence: CDR1 MNHEY, CDR2 SMNVEV (reference sequence). The CDR3 sequence is 13 residues long. The CDR3 sequence: CASSIFAGHGYTF. The CDR3 DNA follows: TGTGCCAGCAGTATCTTCGCGGGGCATGGCTACACCTTC.

This sequence joins TRBV28 and TRBJ2-3; TRBD2 aligns across 9 bases. Trimming cost V 6 bases and J 6 bases; bases outside gene matches: 10. The germline V gene has CDR1 MDHEN and CDR2 SYDVKM. The CDR3 sequence is 15 residues long. CDR3 in amino acids: CASRQMAGGVDTQYF. The DNA for the CDR3 is TGTGCCAGCAGGCAAATGGCGGGGGGGGTTGATACGCAGTATTTT.

Of note for this clone: One junction end does not reproduce the germline sequence, and a read error may be involved. CDR3 DNA: TGTGCCATCAGTGAGTTGCGGGGCGGGGGGACGTTCTTC. As protein: CAISELRGGGTFF. The chain recombines TRBV10-3 with TRBJ2-7, with TRBD2 matching over 8 bases. Germline V gene sequence: CDR1 ENHRY, CDR2 SYGVKD. The CDR3 totals 13 residues.

This clone was seen a single time. CDR3 in DNA: TGTGCCAGCAGCGTCTGGGGCAACACTGAAGCTTTCTTT. Translation gives CASSVWGNTEAFF. J is TRBJ1-1 and V is TRBV7-3, with D perhaps matching TRBD1 (5 bases). V shed 5 bases and J shed 2 bases, with 9 bases lying between them. Germline assignment: CDR1 SGHTA and CDR2 FQGTGA. The length of the CDR3 is 13 residues.